This TCR beta chain was obtained from a study of blood T cells in healthy people across ages. Germline-derived CDR1 and CDR2 are MNHNY and SVGAGI (reference sequence). CDR3 length: 14 residues. With respect to this clonotype: Antigen unknown.

Overall study results and limits: Expanded clonotype shifts may have been confounded, as the donors had an unknown CMV status. Both higher diversity and more naive CD4+ cells marked long-lived donors when set against aged donors.

Then a second PCR, running about 6 to 12 cycles, was carried out with a sample-barcoded 5' primer and a J-beta primer mix. TCRdb processed the 5' RACE reads anew with MiXCR; each CDR3 protein has one entry. The table lists 720,000 or so distinct CDR3 sequences, about 43% of them singletons. The sequenced sample was blood. The sequence derives from a man at least 80 years old in good health. This chain uses TRBV6-6 with TRBJ2-1; D call uncertain. The J call may not be correct, given that the DNA end is closer to TRBJ2-7. The CDR3 nucleotides are TGTGCCAGCAGCACCCTGGGCTCCTACAATGAGCAGTACTTC. Its translation is CASSTLGSYNEQYF.